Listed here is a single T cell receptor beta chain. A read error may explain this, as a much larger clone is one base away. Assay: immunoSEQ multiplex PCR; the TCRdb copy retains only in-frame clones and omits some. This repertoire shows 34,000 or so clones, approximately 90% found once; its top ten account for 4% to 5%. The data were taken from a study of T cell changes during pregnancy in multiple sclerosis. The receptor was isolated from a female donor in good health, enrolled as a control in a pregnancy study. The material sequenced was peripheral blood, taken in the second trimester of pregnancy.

The CDR3 protein is CASSRTSGTDTQYF. CDR3 in DNA: TGTGCCAGCAGTCGGACTAGCGGCACAGATACGCAGTATTTT. The chain uses TRBV13 and TRBJ2-3, with 9 bases matching TRBD2. There are 14 residues in the CDR3. The ends lost 6 bases at V and 1 base at J; junction bases unmatched: 2. Germline V CDR1 and CDR2: PRHDT, FYEKMQ (reference sequence).